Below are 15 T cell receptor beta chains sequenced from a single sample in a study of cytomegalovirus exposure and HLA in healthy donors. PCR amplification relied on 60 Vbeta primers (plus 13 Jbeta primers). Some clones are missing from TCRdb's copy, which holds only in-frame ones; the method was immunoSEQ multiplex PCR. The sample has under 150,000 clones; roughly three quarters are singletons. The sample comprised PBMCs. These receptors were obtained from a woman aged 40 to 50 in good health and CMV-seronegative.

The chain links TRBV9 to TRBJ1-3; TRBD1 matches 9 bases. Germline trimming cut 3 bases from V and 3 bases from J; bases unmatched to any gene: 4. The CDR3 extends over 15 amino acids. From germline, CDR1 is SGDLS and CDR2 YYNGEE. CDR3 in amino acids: CASSERGQGGNTIYF. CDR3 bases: TGTGCCAGCAGCGAGAGGGGACAGGGTGGAAACACCATATATTTT.

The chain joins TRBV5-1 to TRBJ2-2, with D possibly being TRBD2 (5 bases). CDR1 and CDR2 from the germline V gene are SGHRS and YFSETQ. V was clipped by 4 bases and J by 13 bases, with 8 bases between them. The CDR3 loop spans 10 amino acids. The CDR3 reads CASSKRALFF. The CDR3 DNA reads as TGCGCCAGCAGCAAGAGGGCGCTGTTTTTT. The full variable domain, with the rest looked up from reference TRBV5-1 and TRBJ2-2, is KAGVTQTPRYLIKTRGQQVTLSCSPISGHRSVSWYQQTPGQGLQFLFEYFSETQRNKGNFPGRFSGRQFSNSRSEMNVSTLELGDSALYLCASSKRALFFGEGSRLTVL.

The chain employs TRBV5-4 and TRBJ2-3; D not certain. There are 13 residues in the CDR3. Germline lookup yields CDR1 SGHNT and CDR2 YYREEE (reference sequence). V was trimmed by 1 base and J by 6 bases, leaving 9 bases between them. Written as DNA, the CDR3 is TGTGCCAGCAGCTTGCGGAGTTCGGATACGCAGTATTTT. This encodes CASSLRSSDTQYF.

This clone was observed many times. Here the CDR3 DNA reads TGTGCCAGCAGTTTATTTGGGTCAGGTAGCAATCAGCCCCAGCATTTT. Translated, it gives CASSLFGSGSNQPQHF. The chain recombines TRBV28 with TRBJ1-5; D remains ambiguous. Trimming left V 1 base short and J 0 bases short, with 10 bases between. The CDR3 spans 16 residues. Germline V CDR1 and CDR2: MDHEN, SYDVKM.

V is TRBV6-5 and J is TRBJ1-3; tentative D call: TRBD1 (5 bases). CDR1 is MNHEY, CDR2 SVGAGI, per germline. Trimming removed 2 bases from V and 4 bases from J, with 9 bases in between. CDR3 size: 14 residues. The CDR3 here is CASSYGRVGNTIYF. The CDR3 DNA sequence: TGTGCCAGCAGTTACGGCAGGGTAGGAAACACCATATATTTT.

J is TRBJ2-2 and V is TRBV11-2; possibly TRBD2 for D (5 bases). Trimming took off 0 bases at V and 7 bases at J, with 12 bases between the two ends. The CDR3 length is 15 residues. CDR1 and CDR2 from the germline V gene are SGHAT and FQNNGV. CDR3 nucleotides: TGTGCCAGCAGCTTAGACCAGCGGAGGTTCGGGGAGCTGTTTTTT. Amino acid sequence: CASSLDQRRFGELFF.

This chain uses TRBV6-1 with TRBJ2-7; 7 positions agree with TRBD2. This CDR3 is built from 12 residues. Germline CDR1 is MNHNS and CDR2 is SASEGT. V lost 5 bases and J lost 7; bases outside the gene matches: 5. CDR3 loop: CASSRGVGEQYF. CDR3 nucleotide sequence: TGTGCCAGCAGTCGGGGGGTAGGGGAGCAGTACTTC.

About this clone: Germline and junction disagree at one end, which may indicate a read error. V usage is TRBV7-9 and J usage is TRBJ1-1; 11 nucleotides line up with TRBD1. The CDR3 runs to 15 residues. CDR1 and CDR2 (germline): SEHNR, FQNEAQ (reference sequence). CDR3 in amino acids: CSSSVGQGAHTEAFF. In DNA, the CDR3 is TGTTCCAGCAGCGTAGGACAGGGGGCTCACACTGAAGCTTTCTTT.

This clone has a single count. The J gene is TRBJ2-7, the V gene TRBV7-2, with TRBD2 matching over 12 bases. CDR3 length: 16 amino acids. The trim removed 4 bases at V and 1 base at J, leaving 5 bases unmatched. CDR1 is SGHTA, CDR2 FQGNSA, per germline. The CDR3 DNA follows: TGTGCCAGCAGCTCCCGACTAGCGGGAGTATCCTACGAGCAGTACTTC. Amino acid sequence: CASSSRLAGVSYEQYF.

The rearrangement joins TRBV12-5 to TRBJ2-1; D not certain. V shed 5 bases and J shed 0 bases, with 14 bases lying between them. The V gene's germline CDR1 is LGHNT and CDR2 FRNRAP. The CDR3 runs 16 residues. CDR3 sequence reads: CASGAADFSSYNEQFF. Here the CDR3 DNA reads TGTGCTAGTGGTGCCGCTGACTTCAGCTCCTACAATGAGCAGTTCTTC.

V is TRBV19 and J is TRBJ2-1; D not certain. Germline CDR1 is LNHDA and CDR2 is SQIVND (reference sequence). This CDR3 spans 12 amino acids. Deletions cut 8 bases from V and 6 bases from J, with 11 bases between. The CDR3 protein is CASSYSRNEQFF. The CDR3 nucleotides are TGTGCCAGTTCCTACTCCCGCAATGAGCAGTTCTTC.

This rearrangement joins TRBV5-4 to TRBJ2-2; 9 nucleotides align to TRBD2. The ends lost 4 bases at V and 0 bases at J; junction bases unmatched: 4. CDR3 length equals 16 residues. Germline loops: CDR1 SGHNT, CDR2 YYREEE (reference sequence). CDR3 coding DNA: TGTGCCAGCAGCCCGAGGACTAGCGCGAACACCGGGGAGCTGTTTTTT. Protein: CASSPRTSANTGELFF.

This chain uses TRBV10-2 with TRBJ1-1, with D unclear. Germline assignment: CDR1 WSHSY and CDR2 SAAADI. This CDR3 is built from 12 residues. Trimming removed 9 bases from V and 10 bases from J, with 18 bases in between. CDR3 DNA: TGCGCCAGTGCGGCCGAGGACTATGGAGCTTTCTTT. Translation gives CASAAEDYGAFF.

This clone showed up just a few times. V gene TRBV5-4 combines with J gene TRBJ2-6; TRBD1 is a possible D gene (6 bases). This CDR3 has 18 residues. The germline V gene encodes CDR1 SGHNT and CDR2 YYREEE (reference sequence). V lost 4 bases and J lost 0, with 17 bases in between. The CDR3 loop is CASSGGPGTSSGANVLTF. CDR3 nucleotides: TGTGCCAGCAGCGGGGGCCCCGGGACATCCTCTGGGGCCAACGTCCTGACTTTC. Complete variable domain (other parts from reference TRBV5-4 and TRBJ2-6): ETGVTQSPTHLIKTRGQQVTLRCSSQSGHNTVSWYQQALGQGPQFIFQYYREEENGRGNFPPRFSGLQFPNYSSELNVNALELDDSALYLCASSGGPGTSSGANVLTFGAGSRLTVL.

The chain's CDR3 is CASSPQTLGSSGNTIYF. The CDR3, as DNA: TGTGCCAGCTCACCACAAACTTTGGGGAGCTCTGGAAACACCATATATTTT. The V gene is TRBV18, the J gene TRBJ1-3; D remains unclear. CDR1 KGHSH and CDR2 LQKENI come from the germline V gene. V gave up 1 base and J gave up 0 bases, with 13 bases separating them. The CDR3 is 17 amino acids.